A selection of T cell receptor beta chains follows, all from one sample in a study of T cell repertoires in ileal Crohn's disease. Clones were read by immunoSEQ multiplex PCR, and TCRdb kept only the in-frame ones, dropping some. The table has some 4,600 clones, 74% seen once; the top ten hold 20% to 25%. The sequencing sample was made of ileal tissue. The receptor source for this set is an adult with Crohn's disease. The CDR3 runs from the conserved cysteine through the conserved F or W. D genes are given only for firm matches. Rows give clone size only sometimes, using once, few, many, or a class for an expanded clone.

TRBD2 | TRBJ2-1 | TRBV10-3 | . | CAISGSGGNNEQFF | TGTGCCATCAGTGGCAGCGGGGGAAACAATGAGCAGTTCTTC
. | TRBJ1-6 | TRBV6-1 | . | CASSDRGIAYNSPLHF | TGTGCCAGCAGTGATAGGGGAATCGCCTATAATTCACCCCTCCACTTT
. | TRBJ2-5 | TRBV6-6 | . | CASSLVETQYF | TGTGCCAGCAGCCTTGTGGAGACCCAGTACTTC
TRBD1 | TRBJ1-5 | TRBV6-6 | . | CASAGTVNQPQHF | TGTGCCAGCGCTGGGACAGTTAATCAGCCCCAGCATTTT
. | TRBJ2-2 | TRBV6-5 | large | CASSYIQGGWTGELFF | TGTGCCAGCAGTTACATCCAGGGGGGTTGGACCGGGGAGCTGTTTTTT
. | TRBJ2-2 | TRBV9 | . | CASSVVGGFSTGELFF | TGTGCCAGCAGCGTAGTAGGGGGTTTTAGTACCGGGGAGCTGTTTTTT
. | TRBJ2-5 | TRBV7-2 | . | CASSWGGGAETQYF | TGTGCCAGCAGTTGGGGAGGGGGGGCTGAGACCCAGTACTTC
. | TRBJ2-3 | TRBV7-2 | . | CASSLEGPTDTQYF | TGTGCCAGCAGCCTGGAGGGCCCCACAGATACGCAGTATTTT
TRBD1 | TRBJ1-2 | TRBV11-2 | . | CASSTPTGGNGYTF | TGTGCCAGCAGCACCCCGACAGGGGGTAATGGCTACACCTTC
. | TRBJ2-7 | TRBV27 | . | CASSPSGSYYEQYF | TGTGCCAGCAGCCCTTCCGGGAGTTACTACGAGCAGTACTTC
TRBD2 | TRBJ2-1 | TRBV4-1 | . | CASSQSRSGYNEQFF | TGCGCCAGCAGCCAAAGCCGTAGCGGGTACAATGAGCAGTTCTTC
TRBD1 | TRBJ1-5 | TRBV28 | few | CASSRGDRAGNQPQHF | TGTGCCAGCAGTCGGGGGGACAGGGCGGGCAATCAGCCCCAGCATTTT
TRBD1 | TRBJ1-2 | TRBV30 | . | CAWRPQGGQEITRYGYTF | TGTGCCTGGAGACCCCAGGGGGGACAGGAGATAACCCGCTATGGCTACACCTTC
TRBD1 | TRBJ1-5 | TRBV28 | once | CASSKSGQGSNQPQHF | TGTGCCAGCAGCAAATCGGGACAGGGGAGCAATCAGCCCCAGCATTTT
. | TRBJ2-3 | TRBV5-1 | . | CASSRTDTQYF | TGCGCCAGCAGCCGTACAGATACGCAGTATTTT
. | TRBJ1-1 | TRBV5-1 | . | CASRTQGLETEAFF | TGCGCCAGCAGAACGCAGGGCTTGGAAACTGAAGCTTTCTTT
TRBD1 | TRBJ1-2 | TRBV5-1 | . | CASSTDRGGYTF | TGCGCCAGCAGCACCGACAGGGGCGGCTACACCTTC
TRBD1 | TRBJ1-2 | TRBV6-1 | few | CASSSETGHYGYTF | TGTGCCAGCAGCTCAGAGACAGGGCACTATGGCTACACCTTC
. | TRBJ1-4 | TRBV25-1 | . | CASSGNRATNEKLFF | TGTGCCAGCAGTGGTAACAGGGCAACTAATGAAAAACTGTTTTTT
. | TRBJ1-1 | TRBV29-1 | large | CSVLDTEAFF | TGCAGCGTTCTCGACACTGAAGCTTTCTTT
TRBD2 | TRBJ2-1 | TRBV9 | . | CASSFKWRGEIFLNEQFF | TGTGCCAGCAGCTTCAAGTGGCGGGGGGAGATCTTCCTGAATGAGCAGTTCTTC
TRBD1 | TRBJ2-7 | TRBV5-1 | . | CASSGGQGSNPKGHEQYF | TGCGCCAGCAGCGGTGGACAGGGGTCGAACCCAAAGGGGCACGAGCAGTACTTC
. | TRBJ2-4 | TRBV7-2 | . | CASSFRGSKNIQYF | TGTGCCAGCAGCTTCCGCGGGTCCAAAAACATTCAGTACTTC
TRBD2 | TRBJ2-3 | TRBV5-1 | . | CASSLAIERDYSDTQYF | TGCGCCAGCAGCTTGGCCATAGAGCGGGATTATTCAGATACGCAGTATTTT
. | TRBJ1-2 | TRBV7-9 | . | CASSAVDSPPNYGYTF | TGTGCCAGCAGCGCGGTCGACAGTCCCCCCAACTATGGCTACACCTTC
TRBD2 | TRBJ2-1 | TRBV9 | . | CASSVGLAGVGEQFF | TGTGCCAGCAGCGTGGGACTAGCGGGGGTTGGTGAGCAGTTCTTC
. | TRBJ1-6 | TRBV6-5 | . | CASSYMADNSPLHF | TGTGCCAGCAGTTACATGGCAGATAATTCACCCCTCCACTTT
. | TRBJ1-1 | TRBV29-1 | . | CSVGIPPTGRYNTEAFF | TGCAGCGTTGGTATCCCCCCCACAGGTAGGTACAACACTGAAGCTTTCTTT
TRBD1 | TRBJ1-1 | TRBV7-6 | . | CASSLGDRASEAFF | TGTGCCAGCAGCTTAGGCGACAGGGCGAGTGAAGCTTTCTTT
. | TRBJ1-1 | TRBV5-4 | . | CASSLEGRGTEAFF | TGTGCCAGCAGCTTGGAGGGCAGGGGCACTGAAGCTTTCTTT
. | TRBJ2-2 | TRBV7-6 | . | CASSLQLNTGELFF | TGTGCCAGCAGCCTACAGTTAAACACCGGGGAGCTGTTTTTT
TRBD1 | TRBJ1-3 | TRBV2 | . | CASTRDRATGNTIYF | TGTGCCAGCACCAGGGACAGGGCCACTGGAAACACCATATATTTT
. | TRBJ1-2 | TRBV7-9 | . | CASSPGQGENFYGYTF | TGTGCCAGCAGCCCGGGACAAGGGGAGAACTTCTATGGCTACACCTTC
TRBD1 | TRBJ1-1 | TRBV7-9 | once | CASSSRDSPTEAFF | TGTGCCAGCAGCTCCAGGGACAGCCCCACTGAAGCTTTCTTT
TRBD1 | TRBJ2-3 | TRBV6-1 | . | CASRPGQGIGTQYF | TGTGCCAGCCGACCGGGACAGGGGATTGGTACGCAGTATTTT
TRBD2 | TRBJ2-4 | TRBV5-1 | . | CASSGSAGLSANIQYF | TGCGCCAGCAGCGGATCAGCGGGGCTTAGTGCGAACATTCAGTACTTC
. | TRBJ1-1 | TRBV28 | few | CASSLGGQLNTEAFF | TGTGCCAGCAGTTTAGGTGGACAGTTGAACACTGAAGCTTTCTTT
. | TRBJ1-3 | TRBV7-2 | . | CASSLGLSGNTIYF | TGTGCCAGCAGCTTAGGACTCTCTGGAAACACCATATATTTT
. | TRBJ1-2 | TRBV30 | few | CAWSVYRVDGYTF | TGTGCCTGGAGTGTATACAGGGTTGATGGCTACACCTTC
TRBD2 | TRBJ2-7 | TRBV30 | few | CAWGLADYEQYF | TGTGCCTGGGGACTAGCGGACTACGAGCAGTACTTC
TRBD1 | TRBJ1-2 | TRBV11-2 | . | CASSLDTQTGGYTF | TGTGCCAGCAGCTTAGATACTCAGACAGGGGGCTACACCTTC
TRBD1 | TRBJ1-1 | TRBV5-1 | large | CASSPRAGGNTEAFF | TGCGCCAGCAGCCCGAGGGCAGGGGGGAACACTGAAGCTTTCTTT
TRBD2 | TRBJ2-7 | TRBV23-1 | once | CASSQSWLAGGKIGYEQYF | TGCGCCAGCAGTCAATCGTGGCTAGCGGGAGGGAAGATCGGGTACGAGCAGTACTTC
TRBD2 | TRBJ2-1 | TRBV27 | few | CASSLASGGPYNEQFF | TGTGCCAGCAGTTTAGCCAGCGGGGGACCCTACAATGAGCAGTTCTTC
TRBD1 | TRBJ2-2 | TRBV19 | . | CASHQLTGAGELFF | TGTGCCAGTCATCAACTCACAGGGGCCGGGGAGCTGTTTTTT
TRBD2 | TRBJ2-1 | TRBV6-6 | . | CASSSRAGVSNEQFF | TGTGCCAGCAGTTCCAGGGCGGGAGTTTCGAATGAGCAGTTCTTC
. | TRBJ1-1 | TRBV27 | . | CASSPRQVGWTEAFF | TGTGCCAGCAGTCCACGACAGGTTGGTTGGACTGAAGCTTTCTTT
. | TRBJ1-1 | TRBV10-3 | few | CATAGRQNTEAFF | TGTGCCACCGCGGGACGGCAGAACACTGAAGCTTTCTTT
TRBD2 | TRBJ2-1 | TRBV29-1 | . | CSVGRGGSNEQFF | TGCAGCGTTGGACGGGGGGGGAGCAATGAGCAGTTCTTC
TRBD1 | TRBJ1-5 | TRBV2 | once | CASSGQGNINQPQHF | TGTGCCAGCAGTGGACAGGGAAACATCAATCAGCCCCAGCATTTT
TRBD2 | TRBJ2-1 | TRBV5-6 | . | CASSLTRSGGGSSYNEQFF | TGTGCCAGCAGCCTGACGAGAAGCGGGGGTGGGAGCTCCTACAATGAGCAGTTCTTC
TRBD2 | TRBJ2-1 | TRBV5-4 | once | CASSSKTSGRRNEQFF | TGTGCCAGCAGCTCAAAGACTAGCGGGCGTAGGAATGAGCAGTTCTTC
. | TRBJ1-1 | TRBV13 | few | CASSLGARHQGNTEAFF | TGTGCCAGCAGCTTAGGGGCCCGACACCAGGGTAACACTGAAGCTTTCTTT
TRBD1 | TRBJ1-3 | TRBV7-6 | few | CASSAGTGVGNTIYF | TGTGCCAGCAGCGCCGGGACAGGGGTCGGAAACACCATATATTTT